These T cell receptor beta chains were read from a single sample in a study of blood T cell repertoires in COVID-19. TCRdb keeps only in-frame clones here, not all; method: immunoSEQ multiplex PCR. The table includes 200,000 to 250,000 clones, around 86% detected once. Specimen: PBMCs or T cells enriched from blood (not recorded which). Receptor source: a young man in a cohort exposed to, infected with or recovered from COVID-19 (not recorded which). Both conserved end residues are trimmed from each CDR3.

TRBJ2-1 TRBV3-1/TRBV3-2 ASSLGTSGSRDEQF
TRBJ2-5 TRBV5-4 ASSPTSTETQY
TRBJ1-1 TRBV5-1 ASSVSANTEAF
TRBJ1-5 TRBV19 ASSPQGMGNQPQH
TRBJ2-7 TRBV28 ASSLRTGGNEQY
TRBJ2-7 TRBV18 ASSPPWDTYEQY
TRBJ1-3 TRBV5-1 ASSFVSGSGNTIY
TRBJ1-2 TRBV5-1 ASSWTPTGDTNYGYT
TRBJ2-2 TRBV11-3 ASSGNGGPGTGELF
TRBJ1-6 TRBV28 ASRPPGQYNSPLH
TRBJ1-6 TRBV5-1 ASSLSGTVRSPLH
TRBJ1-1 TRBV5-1 ASSLVQGTNEAF
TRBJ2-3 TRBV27 ASSLWPSGSTDTQY
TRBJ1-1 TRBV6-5 ASSPQGAAEAF
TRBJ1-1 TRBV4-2 ASSQLDGRGTEAF